The clone carrying this T cell receptor (beta chain) was detected a few times. The target antigen is unknown. This record belongs to a study of beta chain features in type 1 diabetes. Findings of the study overall: In type 1 diabetes patients, VDJ junctions had fewer insertions; deletions at these junctions were more frequent. In every one of the four CD4+ subsets, TCRB CDR3s were moderately but significantly shorter in Type 1 diabetes patients.

CDR3 length: 14 residues. Germline loops: CDR1 MNHEY, CDR2 SVGAGI. V dropped 2 bases and J dropped 6 bases, with 13 bases sitting between them. Since all of the isolated RNA was reverse transcribed, expressed TCRB transcripts were what got sequenced. This table comes from immunoSEQ multiplex PCR, and its TCRdb copy is limited to in-frame clones, with some not included. This sample yields over 700,000 clones, of which roughly a sixth are seen a single time; 0.02% to 0.025% belongs to the top ten. The chain is built from TRBV6-5 and TRBJ1-1; no firm D call. Sequenced: naive CD4+ T cells from blood. This receptor was obtained from a woman between 18 and 30 years old in good health. The CDR3 reads CASSYVGVRSEAFF. The CDR3 DNA follows: TGTGCCAGCAGTTACGTCGGGGTTCGGTCTGAAGCTTTCTTT.